One and the same sample provided the 5 T cell receptor beta chains below, sequenced in a study of cytomegalovirus exposure and HLA in healthy donors. The primer mix had 60 Vbeta and 13 Jbeta primers. Repertoires were generated with immunoSEQ multiplex PCR, while TCRdb's copy carries only in-frame clones and drops some. Here the sample spans 310,000 or so clones, about 90% being singletons. The source material was PBMCs. These receptors came from a young woman in good health and CMV-seronegative.

The V gene is TRBV21-1, the J gene TRBJ1-2. TRBV21-1 is designated a pseudogene. The length of the CDR3 is 17 residues. The CDR3, as DNA: TGTGCCAGCAGCAAAGCGATAGGGTGGACGGGAAACTATGGCTACACCTTC. It codes for CASSKAIGWTGNYGYTF.

The V call is TRBV7-6, the J call TRBJ2-1; TRBD2 might be the D (6 bases). Deletions cut 4 bases from V and 9 bases from J, with 16 bases between. This CDR3 region has 14 residues. From germline, CDR1 is SGHVS and CDR2 FNYEAQ. DNA for the CDR3: TGTGCCAGCAGCTCTACTAGCTACGGTGGTGAGCAGTTCTTC. Its translation: CASSSTSYGGEQFF.

The chain joins TRBV6-5 to TRBJ2-3; no clear D gene. The V end was cut by 5 bases, the J end by 4 bases, with 7 bases between. The CDR3 has 12 residues. The germline V gene encodes CDR1 MNHEY and CDR2 SVGAGI. CDR3 DNA: TGTGCCAGCAGTAGGCAGGCAGATACGCAGTATTTT. Translating gives CASSRQADTQYF.

The genes are TRBV7-8 and TRBJ2-5, with D perhaps TRBD1 (5 bases). The length of the CDR3 is 16 residues. Deletions cut 5 bases from V and 1 base from J, with 17 bases between. Germline CDR1 is SGHVS and CDR2 is FQNEAQ. CDR3 in amino acids: CASSPLIDSLQETQYF. For the CDR3, the DNA is TGTGCCAGCAGCCCGCTCATTGACAGCCTCCAAGAGACCCAGTACTTC.

The genes are TRBV25-1 and TRBJ2-4, with TRBD2 identical over 8 bases. The germline V gene has CDR1 MGHDK and CDR2 SYGVNS. This CDR3 region has 12 residues. V lost 4 bases, J lost 8 bases, and 1 base stayed unmatched. The CDR3 sequence is CASSGAGDIQYF. CDR3 DNA: TGTGCCAGCAGTGGAGCGGGGGACATTCAGTACTTC.